The 20 T cell receptor beta chains below all came from one sample that was sequenced in a study of Graves' ophthalmopathy and Graves' hyperthyroidism. Amplified TCR beta CDR3 regions were obtained using RNA transcripts as template. First-round RT-PCR employed HTBI primers, with a second-round multiplex PCR after it. MiXCR, applied by TCRdb to the multiplex PCR reads, yields one record per CDR3 protein. The sample records about 740,000 distinct CDR3 sequences, around 40% being singletons. The sequenced sample was peripheral blood. These receptors all stem from an adult man with Graves' ophthalmopathy.

At least ten counts were recorded for this clonotype. This rearrangement joins TRBV15 to TRBJ2-7; no clear D gene. With 0 bases removed from V and 4 bases from J, the gap between germline ends came to 7 bases. The CDR3 length is 13 residues. Germline assignment: CDR1 LNHNV and CDR2 YYDKDF (reference sequence). CDR3: CATSRDLGYEQYF. The CDR3 DNA is TGTGCCACCAGCAGAGATTTAGGATACGAGCAGTACTTC.

The chain has TRBV4-1 and TRBJ2-7; possibly TRBD2 for D (6 bases). V lost 1 base, J lost 6 bases, and 13 bases lay in between. CDR1 and CDR2 from the germline V gene are MGHRA and YSYEKL. CDR3 size: 14 residues. The CDR3 DNA reads TGCGCCAGCAGCCAAGCGGAGGGGCTCGGCGAGCAGTACTTC. This encodes CASSQAEGLGEQYF.

The rearrangement uses TRBV5-1 and TRBJ2-6; 9 nucleotides agree with TRBD1. This CDR3 is built from 16 residues. With V trimmed by 4 bases and J by 4 bases, 6 bases remained unmatched. Germline V gene data show CDR1 as SGHRS and CDR2 as YFSETQ. The CDR3 DNA sequence: TGCGCCAGCAGCATAACGACAGGGGGAGGGGCCAACGTCCTGACTTTC. Its protein is CASSITTGGGANVLTF.

This clonotype was recorded a few times. This chain links TRBV6-1 with TRBJ1-4; weak D call: TRBD1 (6 bases). Trimming took 7 bases from V and 6 from J, leaving 15 bases between them. Per germline, CDR1 MNHNS and CDR2 SASEGT. The CDR3 spans 14 residues. The CDR3 nucleotides read TGTGCCAGCAAAGAGGACAGATGGCATGAAAAACTGTTTTTT. Its translation is CASKEDRWHEKLFF.

This clonotype appeared a few times. This sequence joins TRBV19 and TRBJ2-2; D possibly corresponds to TRBD2 (6 bases). Germline lookup yields CDR1 LNHDA and CDR2 SQIVND (reference sequence). The CDR3 runs to 15 residues. The V end lost 6 bases, the J end lost 3 bases, and 14 bases lay between the germline ends. CDR3 sequence reads: CASRGDSRDTGELFF. DNA for the CDR3: TGTGCCAGTAGGGGGGACTCCCGGGACACCGGGGAGCTGTTTTTT.

This clonotype came up a few times. The chain combines TRBV12-3 or TRBV12-4 with TRBJ1-5; D not resolved. The V end lost 3 bases, the J end lost 2 bases, and 8 bases lay between the germline ends. The CDR3 loop spans 14 amino acids. DNA of the CDR3: TGTGCCAGCAGTTTCGGGGTTGGCAATCAGCCCCAGCATTTT. This gives the protein CASSFGVGNQPQHF.

The chain couples TRBV29-1 to TRBJ1-4, with no clear D. The CDR3 is 13 amino acids. V lost 1 base, J lost 5 bases, and 8 bases lay in between. The V gene's germline CDR1 is SQVTM and CDR2 ANQGSEA. CDR3 bases: TGCAGCGTTGAAGGGGCTGGGAATGAAAAACTGTTTTTT. Protein sequence: CSVEGAGNEKLFF.

The chain carries TRBV2 and TRBJ1-2; tentative D call: TRBD1 (6 bases). The germline gives CDR1 SNHLY, CDR2 FYNNEI. Trimming took off 5 bases at V and 11 bases at J, with 24 bases between the two ends. This CDR3 spans 15 amino acids. CDR3 sequence: CASSYSLGAQGVYTF. The CDR3, as DNA: TGTGCCAGCAGTTACTCGTTGGGGGCGCAAGGTGTTTACACCTTC.

The V and J genes are TRBV25-1 and TRBJ2-2, with unresolved D. Looked up from germline, CDR1 is MGHDK and CDR2 is SYGVNS. The CDR3 loop spans 12 amino acids. Between the trimmed V and J ends, which lost 6 bases and 3 bases, there was a span of 5 bases. The CDR3: CASRDYTGELFF. DNA for the CDR3: TGTGCCAGCAGAGATTACACCGGGGAGCTGTTTTTT.

This clonotype appeared a few times. The chain uses TRBV13 and TRBJ1-1, with TRBD1 matching 7 bases. CDR1 and CDR2 from the germline V gene are PRHDT and FYEKMQ (reference sequence). This CDR3 spans 14 amino acids. V dropped 6 bases and J dropped 4; count of bases not matched to a gene: 8. CDR3 residues: CASSENRGITEAFF. CDR3 sequence (DNA): TGTGCCAGCAGTGAGAACAGGGGTATCACTGAAGCTTTCTTT.

The rearrangement links TRBV20-1 to TRBJ1-5, with D possibly matching TRBD1 (5 bases). The V end was cut by 5 bases, the J end by 3 bases, with 11 bases between. Per the germline V gene, CDR1 is DFQATT and CDR2 is SNEGSKA (reference sequence). The CDR3 contains 13 residues. The CDR3 loop is CSARRQYNQPQHF. CDR3 nucleotides: TGCAGTGCTCGAAGACAGTACAATCAGCCCCAGCATTTT.

The chain joins TRBV15 to TRBJ1-5; D not certain. Germline CDR1 LNHNV, CDR2 YYDKDF (reference sequence). V lost 3 bases and J 5 bases, leaving 17 bases between the germline ends. The CDR3 has 16 residues. The CDR3 DNA reads TGTGCCACCAGCAGTTACGGGCAGGTCGACTATCAGCCCCAGCATTTT. Its protein product is CATSSYGQVDYQPQHF. Using reference TRBV15 and TRBJ1-5 for the parts outside the CDR3, the full variable domain is DAMVIQNPRYQVTQFGKPVTLSCSQTLNHNVMYWYQQKSSQAPKLLFHYYDKDFNNEADTPDNFQSRRPNTSFCFLDIRSPGLGDTAMYLCATSSYGQVDYQPQHFGDGTRLSIL.

The V call is TRBV20-1, the J call TRBJ2-2; 12 positions match TRBD2. With 6 bases clipped from V and 5 bases from J, the junction kept 7 bases outside the gene matches. This CDR3 spans 15 amino acids. Germline CDR1 is DFQATT and CDR2 is SNEGSKA (reference sequence). The CDR3 protein is CSALLTSGRTGELFF. The DNA of the CDR3 is TGCAGTGCCCTCCTAACTAGCGGGAGGACCGGGGAGCTGTTTTTT.

This chain connects TRBV25-1 to TRBJ2-2, with a weak D call TRBD2 (5 bases). The CDR3 runs 10 residues. Per germline, CDR1 MGHDK and CDR2 SYGVNS. Trimming took 7 bases from V and 9 from J, leaving 6 bases between them. CDR3 sequence (DNA): TGTGCCAGCACTAGCAGGGAGCTGTTTTTT. This gives the protein CASTSRELFF.

This clonotype has just a few counts. V gene TRBV25-1 combines with J gene TRBJ1-6, with a weak D call TRBD1 (6 bases). CDR1 MGHDK and CDR2 SYGVNS come from the germline V gene. This CDR3 spans 13 amino acids. Trimming stripped 5 bases from V and 10 bases from J, with 12 bases between. The CDR3 DNA sequence: TGTGCCAGCAGTACTGCAGGACAGTCACCCCTCCACTTT. It translates to CASSTAGQSPLHF.

This clonotype was observed a handful of times. V and J are TRBV11-1 and TRBJ1-1; D is ambiguous. CDR1 and CDR2 (germline): SGHAT, FQDESV (reference sequence). The CDR3 is made up of 13 amino acids. Trimming pared 5 bases from V and 4 bases from J, leaving 11 bases between. CDR3 bases: TGTGCCAGCAGCCAGGAACTTAGCACTGAAGCTTTCTTT. Translating gives CASSQELSTEAFF.

The DNA of the CDR3 is TGTGCCAGCAATTCCATCGGGGGAGTTTATGGCTACACCTTC. It encodes CASNSIGGVYGYTF. The chain joins TRBV25-1 to TRBJ1-2, with D maybe TRBD1 (5 bases). The CDR3 is 14 residues long. Trimming left V 7 bases short and J 5 bases short, with 17 bases between. Germline assignment: CDR1 MGHDK and CDR2 SYGVNS.

This clonotype turned up a few times. The chain combines TRBV28 with TRBJ2-7, with 8 nucleotides matching TRBD1. CDR3 size: 17 residues. V lost 6 bases and J lost 6; bases outside the gene matches: 19. Germline values: CDR1 MDHEN, CDR2 SYDVKM. The CDR3: CASRIGQGDLGGIEQYF. The DNA of the CDR3 is TGTGCCAGCAGGATTGGACAGGGCGATTTGGGCGGGATCGAGCAGTACTTC.

The sample holds a few counts of this clonotype. The rearrangement uses TRBV12-3 or TRBV12-4 and TRBJ2-5; D possibly matches TRBD1 or TRBD2 (5 bases each). This CDR3 has 14 amino acids. V was trimmed by 6 bases and J by 5 bases, leaving 16 bases between them. The CDR3 is CASRLRGWGETQYF. The CDR3 DNA sequence: TGTGCCAGCAGACTGAGGGGCTGGGGGGAGACCCAGTACTTC.

V usage is TRBV6-4 and J usage is TRBJ1-3; 12 bases match TRBD1. Germline V CDR1 and CDR2: MRHNA, SNTAGT. The junction had 15 bases not matched to a gene; V was cut back by 1 base and J by 2 bases. CDR3 length equals 21 residues. CDR3 in DNA: TGTGCCAGCAGTGACTTAACAAAATGGGACAGGGGGCGGGAAGCTGGAAACACCATATATTTT. Its translation is CASSDLTKWDRGREAGNTIYF.